One and the same sample provided the 32 T cell receptor beta chains below, sequenced in a study of PD-1 blockade in classical Hodgkin lymphoma (dated by TCRdb to the early 2020s). Read against the paper, the sample's time point label means: cycle 1 day 1 (C1D1), immediately before nivolumab initiation. Every trial patient had relapsed after autologous stem cell transplantation, and cohorts A, B and C differed in prior brentuximab vedotin exposure. Libraries were prepared through the immunoSEQ multiplex PCR assay. The table was pulled from immuneACCESS by TCRdb, which kept in-frame rearrangements only. Such tables lose some clones; where checked, under half of the loss comes from unresolved V genes, and the rest has no known cause. The sample yields fewer than 25,000 clones; roughly 80% were counted once. 6.5% to 7% of the sample comes from the top ten. This specimen was peripheral blood mononuclear cells (PBMCs), taken at baseline. The receptors were gathered from a human donor with classical Hodgkin lymphoma.

This clone was seen a few times. The chain has TRBV28 and TRBJ1-5; D gene uncertain. This CDR3 comprises 12 residues. V was shortened by 8 bases and J by 0 bases, with 5 bases between the two germline ends. Germline V lookup: CDR1 MDHEN, CDR2 SYDVKM. CDR3 loop: CASCGSNQPQHF. The DNA of the CDR3 is TGTGCCAGCTGTGGTAGCAATCAGCCCCAGCATTTT.

Regarding this clone: Germline and junction disagree at one end, which may indicate a read error. CDR3 DNA: TGTGCCAGCAGCATAGGGACAGGGGGTAGTGAAAAACTGTTTTTT. Translation gives CASSIGTGGSEKLFF. This chain joins TRBV13 and TRBJ1-4, with TRBD1 identical over 11 bases. Germline CDR1 reads PRHDT; CDR2 reads FYEKMQ (reference sequence). The CDR3 runs to 15 residues. The full variable domain, with the rest looked up from reference TRBV13 and TRBJ1-4, is AAGVIQSPRHLIKEKRETATLKCYPIPRHDTVYWYQQGPGQDPQFLISFYEKMQSDKGSIPDRFSAQQFSDYHSELNMSSLELGDSALYFCASSIGTGGSEKLFFGSGTQLSVL.

This chain connects TRBV28 to TRBJ1-2, with D possibly being TRBD1 (6 bases). CDR3 length: 11 amino acids. V lost 10 bases and J lost 7, with 13 bases in between. Germline CDR1 MDHEN, CDR2 SYDVKM. CDR3 sequence: CATRQEGGYTF. As DNA, the CDR3 is TGTGCCACCCGACAGGAGGGTGGCTACACCTTC.

This clone was seen only once. V and J are TRBV10-2 and TRBJ1-1, with D unresolved. Germline CDR1 WSHSY, CDR2 SAAADI. The germline V and J ends were trimmed by 6 bases and 0 bases, with 14 bases remaining between them. CDR3 length: 15 residues. CDR3 loop: CASREGSTVNTEAFF. The CDR3 nucleotides read TGCGCCAGCAGGGAAGGGTCAACTGTGAACACTGAAGCTTTCTTT.

The chain recombines TRBV6-5 with TRBJ1-6; the D gene is possibly TRBD1 (6 bases). The V end lost 7 bases, the J end lost 9 bases, and 10 bases lay between the germline ends. CDR1 and CDR2 from the germline V gene are MNHEY and SVGAGI. The CDR3 contains 12 residues. CDR3 amino acids: CASKGQFSPLHF. The CDR3 nucleotides are TGTGCCAGCAAAGGACAGTTTTCACCCCTCCACTTT.

The CDR3 sequence is CASTQGDRANTEAFF. CDR3 nucleotide sequence: TGTGCCAGCACCCAGGGAGACAGGGCGAACACTGAAGCTTTCTTT. The chain combines TRBV6-1 with TRBJ1-1, with 7 positions matching TRBD1. CDR1 is MNHNS, CDR2 SASEGT, per germline. The CDR3 extends over 15 amino acids. Trimming at V came to 7 bases and at J to 1 base, leaving 9 bases not matched to a gene.

The V gene is TRBV19, the J gene TRBJ2-7, with D possibly matching TRBD1 (5 bases). The germline V gene has CDR1 LNHDA and CDR2 SQIVND (reference sequence). Trimming took 2 bases from V and 4 from J, leaving 12 bases between them. The CDR3 totals 14 residues. This CDR3 is CASSIRRGQYEQYF. DNA of the CDR3: TGTGCCAGTAGTATACGAAGGGGCCAATACGAGCAGTACTTC.

The genes are TRBV11-3 and TRBJ2-7; tentative D call: TRBD2 (6 bases). Trimming cost V 3 bases and J 6 bases, with 18 bases left between them. The CDR3 length is 15 residues. CDR1 is SGHNT, CDR2 YENEEA, per germline. The CDR3 nucleotides are TGTGCCAGCAGCTTGGAGGGAACCCCTGGGTCCGAGCAGTACTTC. This translates into CASSLEGTPGSEQYF.

The chain joins TRBV5-1 to TRBJ2-4, with TRBD1 identical over 9 bases. V shed 1 base, J shed 5 bases, and the junction held 4 bases outside the gene matches. This CDR3 is 15 amino acids long. CDR1 and CDR2 from the germline V gene are SGHRS and YFSETQ. The CDR3 is CASSLSGQGENIQYF. The DNA for the CDR3 is TGCGCCAGCAGCTTGTCGGGACAGGGAGAAAACATTCAGTACTTC. The full variable domain, with the rest looked up from reference TRBV5-1 and TRBJ2-4, is KAGVTQTPRYLIKTRGQQVTLSCSPISGHRSVSWYQQTPGQGLQFLFEYFSETQRNKGNFPGRFSGRQFSNSRSEMNVSTLELGDSALYLCASSLSGQGENIQYFGAGTRLSVL.

The chain uses TRBV7-8 and TRBJ2-7; D is ambiguous. V was trimmed by 2 bases and J by 0 bases, leaving 14 bases between them. The CDR3 runs 16 residues. Germline loops: CDR1 SGHVS, CDR2 FQNEAQ. In nucleotides, the CDR3 is TGTGCCAGCAGCTTAAGTGGCACCACGATCTCCTACGAGCAGTACTTC. Translated, it gives CASSLSGTTISYEQYF.

The count of this clone is one. The gene calls are TRBV27 and TRBJ1-1; TRBD1 is a possible D gene (6 bases). V lost 3 bases to trimming and J lost 2 bases, with 16 bases between them. The CDR3 is 16 amino acids. Germline V gene data show CDR1 as MNHEY and CDR2 as SMNVEV (reference sequence). In DNA, the CDR3 is TGTGCCAGCAGTTTTAACCCGGGACACATTAACACTGAAGCTTTCTTT. This codes for CASSFNPGHINTEAFF.

The CDR3 protein is CASSLVIRVTEAFF. The CDR3 DNA is TGTGCCAGCAGCTTGGTAATACGAGTCACTGAAGCTTTCTTT. The V gene is TRBV5-5, the J gene TRBJ1-1, with D unresolved. Germline values: CDR1 SGHKS, CDR2 YYEKEE (reference sequence). V was pared by 0 bases and J by 4 bases, with 10 bases between. The CDR3 length is 14 residues.

Points on this clone: At one of its ends the junction is not consistent with the germline gene, which may arise from a read error. The chain joins TRBV7-7 to TRBJ2-5; D perhaps matches TRBD2 (7 bases). The germline V gene has CDR1 SSHAT and CDR2 FNYEAQ (reference sequence). This CDR3 contains 14 residues. CDR3: CASSPPGGWETQYF. The CDR3 coding sequence is TGTGCTAGCAGCCCCCCGGGGGGCTGGGAGACCCAGTACTTC.

This sequence joins TRBV10-1 and TRBJ1-5, with TRBD1 as a possible D gene (6 bases). CDR3 size: 18 residues. Trimming shortened V by 0 bases and J by 4 bases, and 19 bases separated the two germline ends. Per germline, CDR1 WNHNN and CDR2 SYGVQD (reference sequence). The CDR3 protein is CASSESQGFCYRNQPQHF. The CDR3 DNA reads TGCGCCAGCAGTGAGTCACAGGGCTTCTGTTATCGGAATCAGCCCCAGCATTTT.

The CDR3 DNA is TGTGCCAGCAGTACCTGGGCGGGGACAGGACCTCGGGAGCAGTACTTC. It encodes CASSTWAGTGPREQYF. The chain carries TRBV28 and TRBJ2-7, with 8 positions matching TRBD1. The CDR3 loop spans 16 amino acids. Trimming took 5 bases from V and 7 from J; bases not matched to a gene: 16. Looked up from germline, CDR1 is MDHEN and CDR2 is SYDVKM.

The gene calls are TRBV25-1 and TRBJ1-3; no firm D call. Germline V gene data show CDR1 as MGHDK and CDR2 as SYGVNS. V lost 1 base and J 0 bases, leaving 10 bases between the germline ends. The CDR3 loop spans 16 amino acids. CDR3 amino acids: CASSEFTTLSGNTIYF. CDR3 nucleotides: TGTGCCAGCAGTGAATTTACAACCCTCTCTGGAAACACCATATATTTT.

The chain uses TRBV29-1 and TRBJ2-7; D unresolved. The germline V and J ends were trimmed by 4 bases and 0 bases, with 7 bases remaining between them. The germline V gene has CDR1 SQVTM and CDR2 ANQGSEA. The CDR3 runs to 12 residues. CDR3 coding DNA: TGCAGCGTTGGGTCTAGCTCCTACGAGCAGTACTTC. As protein: CSVGSSSYEQYF.

The V call is TRBV7-8, the J call TRBJ1-2; no clear D. The V end lost 1 base, the J end lost 3 bases, and 6 bases lay between the germline ends. Per the germline V gene, CDR1 is SGHVS and CDR2 is FQNEAQ. This CDR3 has 13 residues. The CDR3 protein is CASSLEADYGYTF. CDR3 nucleotides: TGTGCCAGCAGCTTAGAGGCTGACTATGGCTACACCTTC.

The chain joins TRBV10-3 to TRBJ2-7, with D unclear. Germline values: CDR1 ENHRY, CDR2 SYGVKD. Trimming left V 1 base short and J 6 bases short, with 10 bases between. CDR3 length: 13 amino acids. CDR3 residues: CAISELGSGEQYF. The CDR3 nucleotides read TGTGCCATCAGTGAGTTGGGGTCGGGCGAGCAGTACTTC.

This clone came up once. This chain joins TRBV2 and TRBJ1-2; D gene ambiguous. V was cut by 4 bases and J by 7 bases, with 13 bases left in between. Germline CDR1 reads SNHLY; CDR2 reads FYNNEI. The CDR3 runs 13 residues. CDR3: CASSVGRAIGYTF. The CDR3 DNA is TGTGCCAGCAGTGTTGGAAGGGCTATTGGCTACACCTTC.

The chain has TRBV4-1 and TRBJ2-7; D may be TRBD2 (5 bases). Trimming took 7 bases from V and 3 from J, leaving 22 bases between them. The V gene's germline CDR1 is MGHRA and CDR2 YSYEKL. This CDR3 has 16 residues. CDR3 nucleotides: TGCGCCAGCACCACTCTCGGGGATGGTTTCAACTACGAGCAGTACTTC. Encoded protein: CASTTLGDGFNYEQYF.

J is TRBJ1-1 and V is TRBV4-2; TRBD1 aligns across 9 bases. The V gene end was trimmed by 7 bases and the J gene end by 6 bases; junction bases not matched to a gene: 18. The CDR3 is 17 residues long. From germline, CDR1 is LGHNA and CDR2 YNFKEQ. CDR3 protein: CASTTRDREGPGAEAFF. CDR3 nucleotides: TGTGCCAGCACCACCCGGGACAGGGAGGGTCCCGGCGCTGAAGCTTTCTTT.

The chain joins TRBV2 to TRBJ2-1, with 11 positions matching TRBD2. Per the germline V gene, CDR1 is SNHLY and CDR2 is FYNNEI. This CDR3 is 15 amino acids long. J was trimmed by 10 bases and V by 10 bases; bases with no gene match: 15. In nucleotides, the CDR3 is TGTGCCACCCAGGGGCTAGCGGGGGGATCTATGGAGCAGTTCTTC. It is translated as CATQGLAGGSMEQFF. The full variable domain, its missing parts supplied by reference TRBV2 and TRBJ2-1, is EPEVTQTPSHQVTQMGQEVILRCVPISNHLYFYWYRQILGQKVEFLVSFYNNEISEKSEIFDDQFSVERPDGSNFTLKIRSTKLEDSAMYFCATQGLAGGSMEQFFGPGTRLTVL.

This clone has a handful of counts. The chain links TRBV7-2 to TRBJ1-5; TRBD1 is a possible D gene (6 bases). The CDR3 extends over 18 amino acids. V dropped 5 bases and J dropped 0 bases, with 20 bases sitting between them. Per germline, CDR1 SGHTA and CDR2 FQGNSA. CDR3: CASSERPGQLSSNQPQHF. The CDR3 nucleotides are TGTGCCAGCAGCGAAAGACCGGGACAACTGAGTAGCAATCAGCCCCAGCATTTT.

The V gene is TRBV6-1, the J gene TRBJ1-1; 10 nucleotides align to TRBD1. CDR3 length: 13 amino acids. Looked up from germline, CDR1 is MNHNS and CDR2 is SASEGT. J gave up 1 base and V 9 bases, and 2 bases lay outside the gene matches. The chain's CDR3 is CASGQGENTEAFF. In nucleotides, the CDR3 is TGTGCCAGTGGACAGGGGGAGAACACTGAAGCTTTCTTT.

This sequence joins TRBV7-9 and TRBJ2-7; TRBD1 might be the D (6 bases). There are 14 residues in the CDR3. Trimming took 5 bases from V and 2 from J, leaving 13 bases between them. Germline V gene sequence: CDR1 SEHNR, CDR2 FQNEAQ (reference sequence). The CDR3, as DNA: TGTGCCAGCAGCATGACAGGTGGGGCCTACGAGCAGTACTTC. Translation gives CASSMTGGAYEQYF.

This clone was seen more than once but under ten times. This rearrangement joins TRBV14 to TRBJ1-1; D gene unclear. The germline V gene has CDR1 SGHDN and CDR2 FVKESK. This CDR3 spans 17 amino acids. V was trimmed by 1 base and J by 5 bases, leaving 20 bases between them. The CDR3 is CASSQGARYNQETEAFF. In nucleotides, the CDR3 is TGTGCCAGCAGCCAAGGGGCGCGATATAACCAGGAGACTGAAGCTTTCTTT.

The rearrangement joins TRBV5-4 to TRBJ1-5; weak D call: TRBD1 (6 bases). The germline V gene encodes CDR1 SGHNT and CDR2 YYREEE (reference sequence). The CDR3 sequence is 15 residues long. V was shortened by 4 bases and J by 1 base, with 12 bases between the two germline ends. The CDR3 DNA is TGTGCCAGCAGCGAGGGGGGGACAAGCAATCAGCCCCAGCATTTT. This gives the protein CASSEGGTSNQPQHF.

The rearrangement uses TRBV4-2 and TRBJ1-5, with D unresolved. The CDR3 has 13 amino acids. Trimming cost V 0 bases and J 3 bases, with 3 bases left between them. The germline V gene encodes CDR1 LGHNA and CDR2 YNFKEQ. This CDR3 is CASSQEANQPQHF. In DNA, the CDR3 is TGTGCCAGCAGCCAAGAGGCCAATCAGCCCCAGCATTTT.

This chain connects TRBV5-1 to TRBJ1-5; no reliable D call. Trimming left V 2 bases short and J 8 bases short, with 11 bases between. Germline V gives CDR1 SGHRS, CDR2 YFSETQ. The CDR3 spans 13 residues. The CDR3 is CASSFFPGEPQHF. In DNA, the CDR3 is TGCGCCAGCAGCTTCTTCCCGGGAGAGCCCCAGCATTTT.

This chain's CDR3 is CAISPGLGGASSRHYEQYF. In nucleotides, the CDR3 is TGTGCCATCAGCCCTGGGTTGGGGGGGGCTTCCTCCCGACACTACGAGCAGTACTTC. The chain is built from TRBV10-3 and TRBJ2-7, with D tentatively TRBD2 (7 bases). Deletions cut 6 bases from V and 3 bases from J, with 30 bases between. Germline V gene lookup returns CDR1 ENHRY and CDR2 SYGVKD. This CDR3 region has 19 residues.

The chain employs TRBV9 and TRBJ2-1; D perhaps matches TRBD2 (6 bases). This CDR3 contains 15 residues. V lost 4 bases and J lost 0, with 11 bases in between. Germline-derived CDR1 and CDR2 are SGDLS and YYNGEE. The CDR3 reads CASSYRLGSYNEQFF. The CDR3 DNA is TGTGCCAGCAGCTACCGACTAGGCTCCTACAATGAGCAGTTCTTC.